These 31 T cell receptor beta chains were all obtained from the same sample, sequenced in a study of OX40 agonist ivuxolimab in advanced cancers. Data came from immunoSEQ multiplex PCR; TCRdb stores just in-frame clones and leaves some out. This table has about 59,000 clones, approximately 83% appearing once. This material consisted of CD4+ or CD8+ T cells sorted from blood, taken in a trial of the OX40 agonist ivuxolimab. These receptors were collected from an adult with an advanced solid tumor such as melanoma, head and neck, liver or kidney cancer.

This clone is medium-sized. The J gene is TRBJ1-5, the V gene TRBV14, with 8 bases matching TRBD1. V shed 4 bases, J shed 6 bases, and the junction held 2 bases outside the gene matches. This CDR3 has 13 residues. Germline lookup yields CDR1 SGHDN and CDR2 FVKESK. CDR3 region: CASSRGQAQPQHF. In DNA form, the CDR3 reads TGTGCCAGCAGCCGGGGACAGGCTCAGCCCCAGCATTTT. The full variable domain, completed using reference TRBV14 and TRBJ1-5, is EAGVTQFPSHSVIEKGQTVTLRCDPISGHDNLYWYRRVMGKEIKFLLHFVKESKQDESGMPNNRFLAERTGGTYSTLKVQPAELEDSGVYFCASSRGQAQPQHFGDGTRLSIL.

A word on this clone: Other DNA sequences in this sample translate to the same CDR3. The rearrangement joins TRBV5-4 to TRBJ1-5; D ambiguous. This CDR3 is 13 amino acids long. Germline CDR1 SGHNT, CDR2 YYREEE (reference sequence). Trimming removed 3 bases at V and 1 base at J, with 5 bases between. Here the CDR3 reads CASSSDSNQPQHF. The CDR3 bases are TGTGCCAGCAGCTCGGACAGCAATCAGCCCCAGCATTTT.

The chain carries TRBV6-5 and TRBJ1-4; tentatively, D is TRBD1 (5 bases). The CDR3 spans 15 residues. Trimming took 6 bases from V and 13 from J, leaving 24 bases between them. Germline lookup yields CDR1 MNHEY and CDR2 SVGAGI. The CDR3 loop reads CASREGGRASGGLFF. The CDR3 region has the DNA TGTGCCAGCAGGGAGGGAGGCAGGGCCTCCGGGGGACTGTTTTTT.

The chain is built from TRBV7-9 and TRBJ2-2; 7 bases fit TRBD1. The germline gives CDR1 SEHNR, CDR2 FQNEAQ (reference sequence). Losses at the gene ends were 3 bases for V and 6 bases for J; bases not matched to a gene: 1. There are 13 residues in the CDR3. CDR3 DNA sequence: TGTGCCAGCAGCTTCCAGGGGGCCGGGGAGCTGTTTTTT. Translating it yields CASSFQGAGELFF.

The rearrangement uses TRBV5-8 and TRBJ2-2; D is possibly TRBD1 (6 bases). Trimming removed 10 bases from V and 1 base from J, with 14 bases in between. Germline V gene lookup returns CDR1 SGHTS and CDR2 YDEGEE. This CDR3 region has 14 residues. The CDR3 nucleotides read TGTGCCGCCGGAACAGGGCAGAACACCGGGGAGCTGTTTTTT. Translated, it gives CAAGTGQNTGELFF.

The J gene is TRBJ2-5, the V gene TRBV18; D is unclear. Trimming cost V 1 base and J 2 bases, with 5 bases left between them. This CDR3 has 13 amino acids. Germline V CDR1 and CDR2: KGHSH, LQKENI. For the CDR3, the DNA is TGTGCCAGCTCACCACGGCAGCAAGAGACCCAGTACTTC. It specifies CASSPRQQETQYF.

The chain carries TRBV5-6 and TRBJ2-7, with D possibly TRBD2 on 5 matching bases. This CDR3 has 14 amino acids. The germline CDR1 and CDR2 sequences are SGHDT and YYEEEE. The V end lost 0 bases, the J end lost 0 bases, and 7 bases lay between the germline ends. CDR3 residues: CASSLDGISYEQYF. In DNA form, the CDR3 reads TGTGCCAGCAGCTTGGACGGGATCTCCTACGAGCAGTACTTC.

The CDR3 is CASSIMSGESQPQHF. CDR3 nucleotides: TGTGCCAGTAGTATAATGTCTGGGGAATCTCAGCCCCAGCATTTT. V and J are TRBV19 and TRBJ1-5; D not certain. The germline gives CDR1 LNHDA, CDR2 SQIVND (reference sequence). The V end was cut by 2 bases, the J end by 6 bases, with 14 bases between. The CDR3 is made up of 15 amino acids.

The rearrangement links TRBV6-1 to TRBJ1-6; D is uncertain. The CDR3 length is 15 residues. V gave up 3 bases and J gave up 7 bases, with 13 bases separating them. CDR1 is MNHNS, CDR2 SASEGT, per germline. The CDR3 loop reads CASSDTSSQNSPLHF. CDR3 in DNA: TGTGCCAGCAGTGATACCTCGTCGCAGAATTCACCCCTCCACTTT.

This clone came up a few times. The chain is built from TRBV2 and TRBJ2-6; D not certain. The CDR3 runs to 14 residues. Per germline, CDR1 SNHLY and CDR2 FYNNEI. V gave up 5 bases and J gave up 0 bases, with 5 bases separating them. The CDR3 DNA reads TGTGCCAGCAGTCCCGCCTCTGGGGCCAACGTCCTGACTTTC. This translates into CASSPASGANVLTF.

The rearrangement joins TRBV5-1 to TRBJ2-7; 9 nucleotides match TRBD1. This CDR3 is built from 15 residues. With 3 bases clipped from V and 5 bases from J, the junction kept 9 bases outside the gene matches. Germline V gene sequence: CDR1 SGHRS, CDR2 YFSETQ. CDR3 sequence (DNA): TGCGCCAGCAGCTCCAAGACAGGGGGGGGGAACGAGCAGTACTTC. Amino acid sequence: CASSSKTGGGNEQYF. The variable domain in full, with the rest retrieved from reference TRBV5-1 and TRBJ2-7, is KAGVTQTPRYLIKTRGQQVTLSCSPISGHRSVSWYQQTPGQGLQFLFEYFSETQRNKGNFPGRFSGRQFSNSRSEMNVSTLELGDSALYLCASSSKTGGGNEQYFGPGTRLTVT.

The CDR3 region has the DNA TGTGCCAGCTCACCTCCCTTAGCCGGGGGGATCAATGAGCAGTTCTTC. It translates to CASSPPLAGGINEQFF. V is TRBV18 and J is TRBJ2-1; TRBD2 matches at 7 bases. The J segment lost 6 bases and the V segment lost 3 bases, leaving 11 bases of the junction unmatched. Germline CDR1 is KGHSH and CDR2 is LQKENI. This CDR3 has 16 amino acids.

This clone was recorded once. The chain combines TRBV7-6 with TRBJ2-7, with 10 positions matching TRBD2. Germline V gives CDR1 SGHVS, CDR2 FNYEAQ. This CDR3 is 15 amino acids long. J was trimmed by 4 bases and V by 5 bases; bases with no gene match: 8. The CDR3 DNA is TGTGCCAGCAGCCCTCGGACTAGCGGATATTACGAGCAGTACTTC. This encodes CASSPRTSGYYEQYF.

This clone was counted a single time. V gene TRBV7-2 combines with J gene TRBJ1-1; tentative D call: TRBD1 (5 bases). V was cut by 5 bases and J by 4 bases, with 17 bases left in between. The CDR3 runs to 15 residues. From germline, CDR1 is SGHTA and CDR2 FQGNSA. The CDR3 region is CASSPRSRVGTEAFF. DNA for the CDR3: TGTGCCAGCAGCCCCCGGTCCAGGGTTGGCACTGAAGCTTTCTTT.

The genes are TRBV5-6 and TRBJ2-7; tentatively, D is TRBD2 (6 bases). The V gene's germline CDR1 is SGHDT and CDR2 YYEEEE. The CDR3 sequence is 15 residues long. V shed 1 base and J shed 6 bases, with 17 bases lying between them. CDR3 DNA sequence: TGTGCCAGCAGCTTGTTACGGGAGAGGGGTTCCGAGCAGTACTTC. Amino acid sequence: CASSLLRERGSEQYF.

CDR3 amino acids: CASSLGWGNPTNTYEQYF. CDR3 DNA: TGTGCCAGCAGCCTGGGTTGGGGAAACCCCACCAACACCTACGAGCAGTACTTC. The rearrangement uses TRBV14 and TRBJ2-7; D call uncertain. The CDR3 runs 18 residues. From germline, CDR1 is SGHDN and CDR2 FVKESK. V was trimmed by 4 bases and J by 2 bases, leaving 24 bases between them.

The V call is TRBV11-3, the J call TRBJ2-1; a weak D match, TRBD1 (5 bases). Trimming left V 2 bases short and J 6 bases short, with 8 bases between. CDR3 length: 13 amino acids. Germline V lookup: CDR1 SGHNT, CDR2 YENEEA. CDR3 protein: CASSLTQGNEQFF. As DNA, the CDR3 is TGTGCCAGCAGCTTAACGCAGGGCAATGAGCAGTTCTTC.

The chain uses TRBV7-9 and TRBJ1-2, with 10 bases identical to TRBD1. This CDR3 spans 15 amino acids. Germline values: CDR1 SEHNR, CDR2 FQNEAQ (reference sequence). After removal of 3 bases from V and 7 bases from J, the junction contained 8 bases not matched to a gene. CDR3 bases: TGTGCCAGCAGCTTCCGGGCGACAGGGGGCTTTGGCTACACCTTC. Translated: CASSFRATGGFGYTF.

This chain joins TRBV18 and TRBJ2-5, with D unclear. The CDR3 runs 13 residues. The ends were cut back, 6 bases at V and 5 bases at J, with 13 bases in the middle. CDR1 KGHSH and CDR2 LQKENI come from the germline V gene. The CDR3 DNA reads TGTGCCAGCTCTCGACTCGAAGCGGAGACCCAGTACTTC. It yields the protein CASSRLEAETQYF.

The count of this clone is one. J is TRBJ1-1 and V is TRBV29-1; D ambiguous. The CDR3 covers 10 residues. Germline loops: CDR1 SQVTM, CDR2 ANQGSEA. Trimming took off 7 bases at V and 1 base at J, with 4 bases between the two ends. The CDR3 region is CSGQNTEAFF. DNA for the CDR3: TGCAGCGGACAGAACACTGAAGCTTTCTTT. The full variable domain, completed using reference TRBV29-1 and TRBJ1-1, is SAVISQKPSRDICQRGTSLTIQCQVDSQVTMMFWYRQQPGQSLTLIATANQGSEATYESGFVIDKFPISRPNLTFSTLTVSNMSPEDSSIYLCSGQNTEAFFGQGTRLTVV.

This chain links TRBV5-5 with TRBJ1-1; no clear D. The CDR3 is 14 amino acids. Trimming pared 0 bases from V and 4 bases from J, leaving 10 bases between. From germline, CDR1 is SGHKS and CDR2 YYEKEE (reference sequence). This CDR3 reads CASSLGAARTEAFF. The CDR3 DNA sequence: TGTGCCAGCAGCTTGGGGGCGGCCCGCACTGAAGCTTTCTTT.

This clone was observed a handful of times. The CDR3: CSASSDRESTF. The CDR3 DNA is TGCAGCGCATCCTCGGACAGGGAGTCCACCTTC. The rearrangement joins TRBV29-1 to TRBJ1-2; 8 bases map to TRBD1. The CDR3 loop spans 11 amino acids. The germline CDR1 and CDR2 sequences are SQVTM and ANQGSEA. The ends lost 7 bases at V and 13 bases at J; junction bases unmatched: 11.

The table lists this clone with a count of one. The rearrangement uses TRBV2 and TRBJ1-6, with 7 bases identical to TRBD1. From germline, CDR1 is SNHLY and CDR2 FYNNEI. Unmatched junction bases numbered 8, after V lost 7 bases and J lost 5 bases. The CDR3 runs to 15 residues. The CDR3 spells CASTGSGQNNSPLHF. CDR3 DNA: TGTGCCAGCACGGGGTCGGGACAGAATAATTCACCCCTCCACTTT.

The chain links TRBV5-1 to TRBJ2-7; the match to TRBD1 covers 7 bases. The CDR3 consists of 18 residues. Unmatched junction bases numbered 18, after V lost 3 bases and J lost 3 bases. CDR1 SGHRS and CDR2 YFSETQ come from the germline V gene. DNA of the CDR3: TGCGCCAGCAGCTCCGCCACCGGTTTGAGACAGGGCGGCTACGAGCAGTACTTC. Translated, it gives CASSSATGLRQGGYEQYF. The full variable domain, in which reference TRBV5-1 and TRBJ2-7 provide the parts outside the CDR3, is KAGVTQTPRYLIKTRGQQVTLSCSPISGHRSVSWYQQTPGQGLQFLFEYFSETQRNKGNFPGRFSGRQFSNSRSEMNVSTLELGDSALYLCASSSATGLRQGGYEQYFGPGTRLTVT.

The chain couples TRBV6-1 to TRBJ1-4, with D unclear. V dropped 5 bases and J dropped 7 bases, with 17 bases sitting between them. Germline V gene data show CDR1 as MNHNS and CDR2 as SASEGT. The CDR3 is made up of 15 amino acids. The CDR3 nucleotides are TGTGCCAGCAGTCCCCTAGGAGGATATGGTGAAAAACTGTTTTTT. Residues: CASSPLGGYGEKLFF.

The V call is TRBV5-8, the J call TRBJ2-2, with 9 bases aligning to TRBD2. Trimming removed 5 bases from V and 1 base from J; junction bases left unmatched: 9. The V gene's germline CDR1 is SGHTS and CDR2 YDEGEE. This CDR3 comprises 17 residues. The CDR3 nucleotides are TGTGCCAGCAGTTATACCGGGACTAGCTGGAACACCGGGGAGCTGTTTTTT. Protein: CASSYTGTSWNTGELFF. Variable domain in full (rest from reference TRBV5-8 and TRBJ2-2): EAGVTQSPTHLIKTRGQQATLRCSPISGHTSVYWYQQALGLGLQFLLWYDEGEERNRGNFPPRFSGRQFPNYSSELNVNALELEDSALYLCASSYTGTSWNTGELFFGEGSRLTVL.

This chain uses TRBV4-1 with TRBJ2-7, with 10 nucleotides matching TRBD2. From germline, CDR1 is MGHRA and CDR2 YSYEKL. The CDR3 is made up of 16 amino acids. V gave up 6 bases and J gave up 6 bases; unmatched junction bases: 14. CDR3 residues: CASRKSGGAVGLEQYF. The CDR3 DNA sequence: TGCGCCAGCAGAAAGAGCGGGGGGGCCGTCGGTCTCGAGCAGTACTTC.

The chain uses TRBV5-1 and TRBJ2-6; no clear D gene. CDR1 and CDR2 (germline): SGHRS, YFSETQ. The CDR3 contains 15 residues. V gave up 3 bases and J gave up 0 bases, with 7 bases separating them. The CDR3 is CASSSGGSGANVLTF. CDR3 in DNA: TGCGCCAGCAGCTCCGGCGGCTCTGGGGCCAACGTCCTGACTTTC.

This chain joins TRBV19 and TRBJ2-6; 7 nucleotides align to TRBD1. V was clipped by 5 bases and J by 2 bases; unmatched bases: 3. The CDR3 totals 15 residues. CDR1 and CDR2 from the germline V gene are LNHDA and SQIVND (reference sequence). The chain's CDR3 is CASSLGGAGANVLTF. The CDR3 nucleotides are TGTGCCAGTAGTTTAGGGGGCGCTGGGGCCAACGTCCTGACTTTC.

The chain links TRBV7-2 to TRBJ2-7, with 9 positions matching TRBD2. V was clipped by 1 base and J by 6 bases; unmatched bases: 10. Germline-derived CDR1 and CDR2 are SGHTA and FQGNSA. This CDR3 has 16 amino acids. CDR3 in amino acids: CASSLDGGGAAREQYF. DNA of the CDR3: TGTGCCAGCAGCTTAGATGGCGGGGGGGCGGCGCGCGAGCAGTACTTC.

This clone has only a few counts. V usage is TRBV30 and J usage is TRBJ2-7; 9 positions match TRBD2. The CDR3 sequence is 13 residues long. The V segment lost 2 bases and the J segment 6 bases; nucleotides outside the gene matches: 5. CDR1 GTSNPN and CDR2 SVGIG come from the germline V gene (reference sequence). The CDR3 here is CAWSRLAGTEQYF. The CDR3 bases are TGTGCCTGGAGTAGGCTAGCGGGAACCGAGCAGTACTTC.